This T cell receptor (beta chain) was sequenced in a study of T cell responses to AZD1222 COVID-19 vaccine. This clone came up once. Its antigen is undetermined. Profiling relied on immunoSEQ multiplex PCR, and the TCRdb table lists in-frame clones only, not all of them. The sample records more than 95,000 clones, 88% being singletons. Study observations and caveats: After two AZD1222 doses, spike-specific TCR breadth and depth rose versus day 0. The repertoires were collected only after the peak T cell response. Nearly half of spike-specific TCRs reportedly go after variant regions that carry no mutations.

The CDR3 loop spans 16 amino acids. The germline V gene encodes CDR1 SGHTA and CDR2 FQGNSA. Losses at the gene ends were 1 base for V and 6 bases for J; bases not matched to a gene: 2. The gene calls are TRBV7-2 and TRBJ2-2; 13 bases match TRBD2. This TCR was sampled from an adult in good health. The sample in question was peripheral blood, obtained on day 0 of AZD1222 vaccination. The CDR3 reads CASSLGLAGGAGELFF. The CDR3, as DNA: TGTGCCAGCAGCTTAGGACTAGCGGGAGGTGCCGGGGAGCTGTTTTTT. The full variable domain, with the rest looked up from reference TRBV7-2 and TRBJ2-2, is GAGVSQSPSNKVTEKGKDVELRCDPISGHTALYWYRQSLGQGLEFLIYFQGNSAPDKSGLPSDRFSAERTGGSVSTLTIQRTQQEDSAVYLCASSLGLAGGAGELFFGEGSRLTVL.